This T cell receptor beta chain is drawn from a study of cytomegalovirus exposure and HLA in healthy donors. Across the whole study: Later, an analysis reported that the 120 or so validation repertoires had used the same platform as the roughly 680 first-cohort repertoires. General observations from the study: The dataset shows that most TCR sequences were rare, while some public TCRs occurred in many donors.

The data were produced by immunoSEQ multiplex PCR, yet TCRdb's version contains in-frame clones alone and is incomplete. Of over 250,000 clones in the sample, around 90% are singletons; the top ten hold over 1%. As to this clone: The antigen remains unidentified.

Specimen: PBMCs. The receptor was isolated from a woman aged 25 to 39 in good health and CMV-seropositive.

CDR3 nucleotide sequence: TGTGCCAGCAGCTCCGACGGTTATAATGAGCAGTTCTTC. This codes for CASSSDGYNEQFF. The chain uses TRBV9 and TRBJ2-1; D gene ambiguous. Deletions cut 4 bases from V and 7 bases from J, with 12 bases between. The CDR3 loop spans 13 amino acids. Germline values: CDR1 SGDLS, CDR2 YYNGEE.